This TCR beta chain was documented in a study of tumour-infiltrating T cells in Burkitt lymphoma. Looking at the study overall: The Burkitt lymphoma cohort spanned all epidemiological subtypes. Overall and progression-free survival were predicted by productive clonality. Overall study results and limits: Many Burkitt lymphoma patients shared several public clonotypes.

TCRdb's table, derived via immunoSEQ multiplex PCR, lists solely in-frame clones and lacks some. The sample contains some 2,200 clones, less than 15% of which appear only once. In the case of this clone: What it binds is not known.

CDR1 and CDR2 (germline): MDHEN, SYDVKM. With V trimmed by 6 bases and J by 2 bases, 10 bases remained unmatched. The CDR3 length is 15 residues. This receptor was taken from a human donor with relapsed Burkitt lymphoma. The sequenced sample consisted of tumor tissue from a relapse. The chain links TRBV28 to TRBJ2-7, with 7 nucleotides matching TRBD2. The CDR3 protein is CASSLGGTLTYEQYF. The CDR3, as DNA: TGTGCCAGCAGCTTGGGGGGGACCTTAACCTACGAGCAGTACTTC.